What follows is one T cell receptor (beta chain) and its context. The data stem from a study of human T cells and chemical hapten exposure. TCRdb reprocessed the RACE reads with MiXCR, giving one entry per CDR3 protein. The profile shows fewer than 200,000 distinct CDR3 sequences, around 30% of them singletons. As to time point: patch test 3, about 24 weeks after DPC sensitization. Treatment meaning: therapeutic diphenylcyclopropenone sensitization with weekly scalp DPC. The germline gives CDR1 SGHTA, CDR2 FQGTGA. The CDR3 totals 12 residues. V was shortened by 1 base and J by 10 bases, with 10 bases between the two germline ends.

V usage is TRBV7-3 and J usage is TRBJ2-5; no definite D call. The TCR originated in a woman between 18 and 30 years old with alopecia areata. Some clones in this sample may be carry-over from other donors' samples. The source material was whole blood, sampled in connection with sensitization to the hapten diphenylcyclopropenone (DPC). The CDR3 bases are TGTGCCAGCAGCTTAAGAACGGGTGACCAGTACTTC. It translates to CASSLRTGDQYF.